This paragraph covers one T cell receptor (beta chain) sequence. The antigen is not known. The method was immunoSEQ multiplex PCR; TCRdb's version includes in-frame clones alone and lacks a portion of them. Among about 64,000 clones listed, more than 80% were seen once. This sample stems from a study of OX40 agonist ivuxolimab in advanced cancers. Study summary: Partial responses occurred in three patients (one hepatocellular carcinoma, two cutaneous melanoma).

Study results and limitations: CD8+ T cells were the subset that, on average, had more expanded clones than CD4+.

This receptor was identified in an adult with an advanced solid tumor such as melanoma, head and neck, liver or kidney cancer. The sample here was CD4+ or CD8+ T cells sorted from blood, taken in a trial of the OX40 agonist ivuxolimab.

The CDR3 here is CASSLLAADTQYF. CDR3 bases: TGTGCCAGCAGCTTACTGGCGGCAGATACGCAGTATTTT. V usage is TRBV7-2 and J usage is TRBJ2-3, with D unresolved. Trimming pared 2 bases from V and 4 bases from J, leaving 7 bases between. The CDR3 runs 13 residues. Germline CDR1 and CDR2: SGHTA and FQGNSA.